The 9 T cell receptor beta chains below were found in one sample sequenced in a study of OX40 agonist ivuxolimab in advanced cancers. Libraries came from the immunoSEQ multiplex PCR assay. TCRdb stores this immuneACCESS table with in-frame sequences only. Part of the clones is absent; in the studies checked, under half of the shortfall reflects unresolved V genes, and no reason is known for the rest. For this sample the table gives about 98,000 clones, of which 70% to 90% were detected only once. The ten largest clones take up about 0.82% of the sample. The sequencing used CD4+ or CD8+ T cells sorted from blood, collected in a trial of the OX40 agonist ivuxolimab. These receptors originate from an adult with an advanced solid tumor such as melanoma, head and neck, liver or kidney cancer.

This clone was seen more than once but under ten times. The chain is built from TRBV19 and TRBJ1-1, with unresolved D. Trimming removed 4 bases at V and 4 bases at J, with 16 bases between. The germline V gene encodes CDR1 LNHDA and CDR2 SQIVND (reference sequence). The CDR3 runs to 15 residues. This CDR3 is CASSTTAGSVTEAFF. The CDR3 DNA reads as TGTGCCAGTAGTACCACCGCGGGATCTGTCACTGAAGCTTTCTTT. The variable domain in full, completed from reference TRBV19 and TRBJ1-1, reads DGGITQSPKYLFRKEGQNVTLSCEQNLNHDAMYWYRQDPGQGLRLIYYSQIVNDFQKGDIAEGYSVSREKKESFPLTVTSAQKNPTAFYLCASSTTAGSVTEAFFGQGTRLTVV.

CDR3 in amino acids: CASSLVGQGYTGELFF. The DNA for the CDR3 is TGTGCCAGCAGCCTAGTGGGACAGGGGTACACCGGGGAGCTGTTTTTT. The chain joins TRBV5-4 to TRBJ2-2, with 10 bases aligning to TRBD1. This CDR3 comprises 16 residues. V was clipped by 4 bases and J by 3 bases; unmatched bases: 6. Germline V gene lookup returns CDR1 SGHNT and CDR2 YYREEE (reference sequence).

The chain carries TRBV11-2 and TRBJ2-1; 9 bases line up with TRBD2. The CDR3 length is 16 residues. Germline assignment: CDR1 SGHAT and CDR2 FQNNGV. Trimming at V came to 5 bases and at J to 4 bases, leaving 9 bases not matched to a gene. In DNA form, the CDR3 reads TGTGCCAGCAGCCTTCTAGCGGGATATACGTACAATGAGCAGTTCTTC. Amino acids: CASSLLAGYTYNEQFF. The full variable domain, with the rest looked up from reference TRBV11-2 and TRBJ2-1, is EAGVAQSPRYKIIEKRQSVAFWCNPISGHATLYWYQQILGQGPKLLIQFQNNGVVDDSQLPKDRFSAERLKGVDSTLKIQPAKLEDSAVYLCASSLLAGYTYNEQFFGPGTRLTVL.

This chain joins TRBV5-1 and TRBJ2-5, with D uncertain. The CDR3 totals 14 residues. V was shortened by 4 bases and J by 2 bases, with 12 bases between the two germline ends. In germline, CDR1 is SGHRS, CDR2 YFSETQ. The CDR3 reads CASSHGLDQETQYF. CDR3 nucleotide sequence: TGCGCCAGCAGCCATGGGCTGGATCAAGAGACCCAGTACTTC.

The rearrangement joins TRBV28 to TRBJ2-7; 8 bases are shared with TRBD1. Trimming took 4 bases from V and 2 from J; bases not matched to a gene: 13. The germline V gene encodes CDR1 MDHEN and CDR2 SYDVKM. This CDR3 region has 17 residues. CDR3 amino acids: CASSSDPYRGKAYEQYF. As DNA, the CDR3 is TGTGCCAGCAGTTCCGATCCTTACAGGGGGAAAGCCTACGAGCAGTACTTC.

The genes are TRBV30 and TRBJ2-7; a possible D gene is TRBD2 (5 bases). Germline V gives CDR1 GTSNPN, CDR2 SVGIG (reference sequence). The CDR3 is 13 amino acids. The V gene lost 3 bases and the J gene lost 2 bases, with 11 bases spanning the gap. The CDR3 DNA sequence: TGTGCCTGGAGCCAAGCGGTCCCCTACGAGCAGTACTTC. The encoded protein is CAWSQAVPYEQYF.

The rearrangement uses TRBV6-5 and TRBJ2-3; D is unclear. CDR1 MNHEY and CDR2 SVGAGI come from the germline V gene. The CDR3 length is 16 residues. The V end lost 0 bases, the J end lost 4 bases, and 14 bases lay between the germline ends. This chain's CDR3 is CASSYSAPPAPDTQYF. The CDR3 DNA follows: TGTGCCAGCAGTTACTCAGCCCCCCCGGCGCCAGATACGCAGTATTTT.

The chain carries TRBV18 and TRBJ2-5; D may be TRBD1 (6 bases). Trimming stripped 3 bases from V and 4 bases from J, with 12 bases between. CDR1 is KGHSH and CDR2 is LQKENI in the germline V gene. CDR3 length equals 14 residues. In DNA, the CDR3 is TGTGCCAGCTCACCGGAAGCAGGGGTAGAGACCCAGTACTTC. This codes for CASSPEAGVETQYF.

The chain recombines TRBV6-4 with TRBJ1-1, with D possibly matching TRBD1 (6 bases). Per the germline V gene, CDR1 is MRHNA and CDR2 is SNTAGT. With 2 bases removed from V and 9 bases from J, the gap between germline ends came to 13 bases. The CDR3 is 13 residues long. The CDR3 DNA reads TGTGCCAGCAGTGACGGGCAGGGGAGAAAAGCTTTCTTT. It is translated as CASSDGQGRKAFF.